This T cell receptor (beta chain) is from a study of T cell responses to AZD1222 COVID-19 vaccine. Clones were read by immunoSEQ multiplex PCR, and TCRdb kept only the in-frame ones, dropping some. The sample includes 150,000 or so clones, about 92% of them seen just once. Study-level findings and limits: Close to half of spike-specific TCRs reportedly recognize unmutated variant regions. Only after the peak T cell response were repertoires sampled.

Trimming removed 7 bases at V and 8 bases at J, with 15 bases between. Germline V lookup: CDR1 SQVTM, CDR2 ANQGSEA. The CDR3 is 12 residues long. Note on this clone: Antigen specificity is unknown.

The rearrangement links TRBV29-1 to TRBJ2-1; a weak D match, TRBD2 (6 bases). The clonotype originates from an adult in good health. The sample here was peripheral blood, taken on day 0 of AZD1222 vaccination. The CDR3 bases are TGCAGCGCTAGCGCGAGAAGGTATGAGCAGTTCTTC. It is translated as CSASARRYEQFF.